This T cell receptor (beta chain) derives from a study of T-cell memory formation after mild COVID-19. Via MiXCR, TCRdb re-called the 5' RACE reads, giving one row per CDR3 protein. The data show 260,000 or so distinct CDR3 sequences, 16% seen once. The sample taken for sequencing was PBMCs or a T cell subset sorted from them (not recorded which). The sequence derives from a man in his late teens or twenties who had mild COVID-19 (a few samples of this study predate the infection). Cell type and time point are not known.

CDR3 sequence: CASSLRPYTDTQYF. The CDR3 region has the DNA TGTGCCAGCAGCTTAAGGCCTTACACAGATACGCAGTATTTT. The chain couples TRBV7-2 to TRBJ2-3; D not certain. Germline loops: CDR1 SGHTA, CDR2 FQGNSA. The CDR3 runs 14 residues. Trimming removed 2 bases at V and 2 bases at J, with 8 bases between.